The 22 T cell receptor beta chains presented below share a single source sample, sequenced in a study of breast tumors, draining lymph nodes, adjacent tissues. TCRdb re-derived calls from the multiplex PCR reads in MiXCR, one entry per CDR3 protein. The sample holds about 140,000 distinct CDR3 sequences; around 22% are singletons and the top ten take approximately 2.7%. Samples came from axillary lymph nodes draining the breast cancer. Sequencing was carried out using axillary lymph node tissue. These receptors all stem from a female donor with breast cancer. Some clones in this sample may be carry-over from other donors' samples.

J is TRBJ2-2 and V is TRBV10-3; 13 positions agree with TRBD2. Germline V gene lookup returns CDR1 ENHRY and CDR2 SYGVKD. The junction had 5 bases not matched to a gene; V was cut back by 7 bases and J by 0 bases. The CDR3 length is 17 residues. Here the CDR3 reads CAIMGTSGASNTGELFF. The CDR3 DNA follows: TGTGCCATCATGGGGACTAGCGGGGCTTCGAACACCGGGGAGCTGTTTTTT.

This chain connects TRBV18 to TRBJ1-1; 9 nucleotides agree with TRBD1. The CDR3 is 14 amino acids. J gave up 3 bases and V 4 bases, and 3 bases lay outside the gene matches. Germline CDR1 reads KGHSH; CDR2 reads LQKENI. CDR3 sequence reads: CASSRQGEYTEAFF. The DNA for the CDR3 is TGTGCCAGCTCACGACAGGGGGAGTACACTGAAGCTTTCTTT.

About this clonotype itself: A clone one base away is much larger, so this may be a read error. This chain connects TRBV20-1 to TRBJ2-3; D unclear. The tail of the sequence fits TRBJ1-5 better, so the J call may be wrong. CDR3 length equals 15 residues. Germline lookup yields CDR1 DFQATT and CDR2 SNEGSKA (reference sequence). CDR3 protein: CSARVVAGVGDTQHF. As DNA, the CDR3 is TGCAGTGCTAGAGTTGTAGCGGGAGTAGGAGATACGCAGCATTTT.

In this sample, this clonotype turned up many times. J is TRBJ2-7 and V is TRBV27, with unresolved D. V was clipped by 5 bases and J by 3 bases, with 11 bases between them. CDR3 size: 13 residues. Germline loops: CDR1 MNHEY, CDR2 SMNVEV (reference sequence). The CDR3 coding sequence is TGTGCCAGCAGTCCGACGGGTTACTACGAGCAGTACTTC. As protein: CASSPTGYYEQYF.

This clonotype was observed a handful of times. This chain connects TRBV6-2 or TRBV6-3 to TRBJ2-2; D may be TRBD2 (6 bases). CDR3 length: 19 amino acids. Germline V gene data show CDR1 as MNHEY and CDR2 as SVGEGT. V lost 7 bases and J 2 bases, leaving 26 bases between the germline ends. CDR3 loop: CASKSPQVGGGTNTGELFF. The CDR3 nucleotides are TGTGCCAGCAAGAGTCCCCAGGTTGGGGGAGGCACAAACACCGGGGAGCTGTTTTTT.

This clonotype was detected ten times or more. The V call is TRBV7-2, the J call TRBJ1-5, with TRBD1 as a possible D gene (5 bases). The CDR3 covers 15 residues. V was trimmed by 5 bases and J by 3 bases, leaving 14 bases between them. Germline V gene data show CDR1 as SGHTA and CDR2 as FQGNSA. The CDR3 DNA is TGTGCCAGCAGCCCGGGTAGGGGTCTCAATCAGCCCCAGCATTTT. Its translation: CASSPGRGLNQPQHF.

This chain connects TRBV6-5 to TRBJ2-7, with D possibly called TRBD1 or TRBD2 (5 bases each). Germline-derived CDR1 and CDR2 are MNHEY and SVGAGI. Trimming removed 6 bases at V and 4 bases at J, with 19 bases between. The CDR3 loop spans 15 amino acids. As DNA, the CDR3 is TGTGCCAGCAGCCGCCCCGGGGCAGGGTGGTACGAGCAGTACTTC. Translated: CASSRPGAGWYEQYF.

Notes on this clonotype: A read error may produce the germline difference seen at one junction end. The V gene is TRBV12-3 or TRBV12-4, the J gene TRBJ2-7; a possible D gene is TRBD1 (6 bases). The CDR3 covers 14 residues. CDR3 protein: CAGSFSSGAYGQYF. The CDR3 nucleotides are TGTGCCGGCAGTTTCTCCTCAGGGGCCTACGGGCAGTACTTC.

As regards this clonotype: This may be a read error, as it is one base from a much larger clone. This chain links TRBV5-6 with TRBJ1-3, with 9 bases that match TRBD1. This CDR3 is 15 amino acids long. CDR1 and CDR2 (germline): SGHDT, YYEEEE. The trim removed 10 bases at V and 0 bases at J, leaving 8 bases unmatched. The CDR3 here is CARTKTGGSGNTIYF. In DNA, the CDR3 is TGTGCCCGCACGAAGACAGGGGGCTCTGGAAACACCATATATTTT.

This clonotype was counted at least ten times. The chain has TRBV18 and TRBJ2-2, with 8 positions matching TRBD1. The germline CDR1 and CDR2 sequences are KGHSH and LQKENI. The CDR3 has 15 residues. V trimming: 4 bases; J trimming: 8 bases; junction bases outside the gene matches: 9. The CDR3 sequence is CASSLGQAQLGELFF. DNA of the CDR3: TGTGCCAGCTCACTGGGACAGGCCCAGTTAGGGGAGCTGTTTTTT.

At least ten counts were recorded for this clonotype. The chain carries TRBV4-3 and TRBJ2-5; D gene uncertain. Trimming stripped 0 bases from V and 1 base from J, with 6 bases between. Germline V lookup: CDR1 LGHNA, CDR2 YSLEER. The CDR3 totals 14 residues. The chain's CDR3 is CASSQDFSQETQYF. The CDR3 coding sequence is TGCGCCAGCAGCCAAGATTTTTCCCAAGAGACCCAGTACTTC.

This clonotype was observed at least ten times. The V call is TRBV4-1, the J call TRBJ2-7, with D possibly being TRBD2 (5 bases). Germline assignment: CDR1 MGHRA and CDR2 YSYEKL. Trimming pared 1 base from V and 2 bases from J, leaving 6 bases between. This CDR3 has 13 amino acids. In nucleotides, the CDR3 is TGCGCCAGCAGCCAAGTCGGGACCTACGAGCAGTACTTC. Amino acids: CASSQVGTYEQYF.

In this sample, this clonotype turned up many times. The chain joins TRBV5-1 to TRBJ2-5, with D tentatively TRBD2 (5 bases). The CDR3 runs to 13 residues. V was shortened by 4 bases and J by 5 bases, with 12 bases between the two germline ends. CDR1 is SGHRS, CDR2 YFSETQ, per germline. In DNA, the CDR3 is TGCGCCAGCAGCCCACACCGAGGGGAGACCCAGTACTTC. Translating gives CASSPHRGETQYF.

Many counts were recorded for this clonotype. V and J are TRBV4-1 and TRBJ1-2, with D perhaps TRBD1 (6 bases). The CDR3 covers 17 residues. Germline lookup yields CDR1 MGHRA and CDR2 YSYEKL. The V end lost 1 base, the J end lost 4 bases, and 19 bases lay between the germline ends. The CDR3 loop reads CASSQGAQGLAPYGYTF. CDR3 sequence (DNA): TGCGCCAGCAGCCAAGGGGCCCAGGGGTTAGCGCCCTATGGCTACACCTTC.

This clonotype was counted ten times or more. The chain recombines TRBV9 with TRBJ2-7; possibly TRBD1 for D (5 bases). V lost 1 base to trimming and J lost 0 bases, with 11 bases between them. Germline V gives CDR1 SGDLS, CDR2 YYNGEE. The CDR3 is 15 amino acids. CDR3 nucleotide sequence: TGTGCCAGCAGCGTAAGGGGATCGAGCTCCTACGAGCAGTACTTC. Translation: CASSVRGSSSYEQYF. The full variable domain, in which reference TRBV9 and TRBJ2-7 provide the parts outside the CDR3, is DSGVTQTPKHLITATGQRVTLRCSPRSGDLSVYWYQQSLDQGLQFLIQYYNGEERAKGNILERFSAQQFPDLHSELNLSSLELGDSALYFCASSVRGSSSYEQYFGPGTRLTVT.

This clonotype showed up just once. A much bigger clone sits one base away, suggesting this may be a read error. The CDR3: CASSIGGFTFKETQCF. The CDR3 DNA is TGTGCCAGTAGTATAGGAGGGTTTACGTTTAAAGAGACCCAGTGCTTC. The rearrangement joins TRBV19 to TRBJ2-5, with a possible D match to TRBD2 (5 bases). CDR1 and CDR2 from the germline V gene are LNHDA and SQIVND (reference sequence). There are 16 residues in the CDR3.

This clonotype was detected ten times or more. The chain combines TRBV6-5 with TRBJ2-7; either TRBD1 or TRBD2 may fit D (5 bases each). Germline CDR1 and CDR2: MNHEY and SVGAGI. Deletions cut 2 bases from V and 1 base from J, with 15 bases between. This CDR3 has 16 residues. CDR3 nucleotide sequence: TGTGCCAGCAGTTACGACATACCGGGACGATCCTACGAGCAGTACTTC. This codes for CASSYDIPGRSYEQYF.

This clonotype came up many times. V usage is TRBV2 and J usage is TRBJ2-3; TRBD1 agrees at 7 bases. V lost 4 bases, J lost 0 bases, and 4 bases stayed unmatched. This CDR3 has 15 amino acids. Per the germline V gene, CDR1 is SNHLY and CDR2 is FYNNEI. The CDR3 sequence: CASSGDRVSTDTQYF. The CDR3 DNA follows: TGTGCCAGCAGTGGTGACAGGGTTAGCACAGATACGCAGTATTTT.

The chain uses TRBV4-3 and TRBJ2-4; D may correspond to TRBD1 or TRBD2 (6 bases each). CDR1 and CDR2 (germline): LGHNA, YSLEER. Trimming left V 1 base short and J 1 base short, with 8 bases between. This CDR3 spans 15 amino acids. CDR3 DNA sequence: TGCGCCAGCAGCCAAGGGAGGGGGGCCAAAAACATTCAGTACTTC. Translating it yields CASSQGRGAKNIQYF.

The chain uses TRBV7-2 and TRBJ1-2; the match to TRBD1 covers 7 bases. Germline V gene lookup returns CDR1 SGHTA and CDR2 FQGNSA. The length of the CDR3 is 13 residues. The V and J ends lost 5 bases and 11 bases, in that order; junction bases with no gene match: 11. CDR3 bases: TGTGCCAGCAGCCTGGGACAGAGCCTGGGGTACACCTTC. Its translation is CASSLGQSLGYTF.

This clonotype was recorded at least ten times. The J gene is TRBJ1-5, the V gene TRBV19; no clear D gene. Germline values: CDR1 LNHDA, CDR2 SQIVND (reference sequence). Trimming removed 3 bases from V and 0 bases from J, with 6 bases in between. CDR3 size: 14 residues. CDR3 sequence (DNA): TGTGCCAGTAGTATGGTCTATAGCAATCAGCCCCAGCATTTT. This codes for CASSMVYSNQPQHF.

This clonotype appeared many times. DNA of the CDR3: TGCAGTGCTAGAGATGTAGAGAATTCACCCCTCCACTTT. Amino acid sequence: CSARDVENSPLHF. This chain connects TRBV20-1 to TRBJ1-6, with D unresolved. CDR3 size: 13 residues. Germline-derived CDR1 and CDR2 are DFQATT and SNEGSKA (reference sequence). Between the trimmed V and J ends, which lost 0 bases and 7 bases, there was a span of 7 bases.